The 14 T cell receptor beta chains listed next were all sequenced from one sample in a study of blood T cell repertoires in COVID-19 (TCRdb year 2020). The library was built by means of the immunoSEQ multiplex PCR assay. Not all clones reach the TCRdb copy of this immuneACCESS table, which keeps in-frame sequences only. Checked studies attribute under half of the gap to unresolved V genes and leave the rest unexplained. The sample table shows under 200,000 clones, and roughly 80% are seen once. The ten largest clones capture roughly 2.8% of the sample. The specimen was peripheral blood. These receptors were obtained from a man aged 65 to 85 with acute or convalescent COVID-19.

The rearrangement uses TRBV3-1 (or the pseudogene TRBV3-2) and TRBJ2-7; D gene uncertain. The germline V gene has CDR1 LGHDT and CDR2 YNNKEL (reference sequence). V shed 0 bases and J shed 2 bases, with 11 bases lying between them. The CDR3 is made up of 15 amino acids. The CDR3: CASSQDRAGPYEQYF. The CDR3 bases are TGTGCCAGCAGCCAAGATCGAGCAGGCCCCTACGAGCAGTACTTC.

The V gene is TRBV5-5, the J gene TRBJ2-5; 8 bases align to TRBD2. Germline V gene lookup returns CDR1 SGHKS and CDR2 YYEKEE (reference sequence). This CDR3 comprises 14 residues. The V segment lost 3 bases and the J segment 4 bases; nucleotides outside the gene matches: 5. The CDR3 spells CASSSPGGGETQYF. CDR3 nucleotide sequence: TGTGCCAGCAGCTCCCCCGGGGGGGGAGAGACCCAGTACTTC.

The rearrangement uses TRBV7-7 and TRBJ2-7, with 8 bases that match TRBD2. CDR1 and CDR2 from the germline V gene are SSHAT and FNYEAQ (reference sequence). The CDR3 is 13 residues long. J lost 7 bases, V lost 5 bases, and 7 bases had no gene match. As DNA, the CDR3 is TGTGCCAGCAGCCCCGGGGGGGGCGGGGAGCAGTACTTC. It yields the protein CASSPGGGGEQYF.

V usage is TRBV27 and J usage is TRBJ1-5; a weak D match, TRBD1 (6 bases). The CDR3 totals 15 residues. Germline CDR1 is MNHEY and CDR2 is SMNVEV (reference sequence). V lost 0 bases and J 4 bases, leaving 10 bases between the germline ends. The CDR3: CASSLSDSRNQPQHF. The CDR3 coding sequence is TGTGCCAGCAGTTTATCGGACAGCAGAAATCAGCCCCAGCATTTT.

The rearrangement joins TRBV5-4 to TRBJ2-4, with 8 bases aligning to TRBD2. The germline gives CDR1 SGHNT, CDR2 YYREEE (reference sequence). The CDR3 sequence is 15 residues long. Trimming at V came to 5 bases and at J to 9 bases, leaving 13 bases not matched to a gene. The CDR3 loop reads CASRTGGLVGAIQYF. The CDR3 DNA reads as TGTGCCAGCAGGACTGGGGGACTAGTTGGAGCCATTCAGTACTTC.

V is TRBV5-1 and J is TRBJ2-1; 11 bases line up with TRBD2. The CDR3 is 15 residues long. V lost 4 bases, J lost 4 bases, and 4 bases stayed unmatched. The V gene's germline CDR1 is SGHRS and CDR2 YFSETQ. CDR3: CASSDGTSGYNEQFF. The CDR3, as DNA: TGCGCCAGCAGCGACGGGACTAGCGGTTACAATGAGCAGTTCTTC. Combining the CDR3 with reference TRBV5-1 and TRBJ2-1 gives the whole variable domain KAGVTQTPRYLIKTRGQQVTLSCSPISGHRSVSWYQQTPGQGLQFLFEYFSETQRNKGNFPGRFSGRQFSNSRSEMNVSTLELGDSALYLCASSDGTSGYNEQFFGPGTRLTVL.

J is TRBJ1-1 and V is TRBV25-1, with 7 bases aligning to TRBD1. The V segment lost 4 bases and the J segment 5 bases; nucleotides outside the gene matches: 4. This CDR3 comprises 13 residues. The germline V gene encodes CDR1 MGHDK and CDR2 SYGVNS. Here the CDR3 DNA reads TGTGCCAGCAGTGGGAGGGGGCGTACTGAAGCTTTCTTT. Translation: CASSGRGRTEAFF. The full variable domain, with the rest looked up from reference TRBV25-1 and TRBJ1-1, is EADIYQTPRYLVIGTGKKITLECSQTMGHDKMYWYQQDPGMELHLIHYSYGVNSTEKGDLSSESTVSRIRTEHFPLTLESARPSHTSQYLCASSGRGRTEAFFGQGTRLTVV.

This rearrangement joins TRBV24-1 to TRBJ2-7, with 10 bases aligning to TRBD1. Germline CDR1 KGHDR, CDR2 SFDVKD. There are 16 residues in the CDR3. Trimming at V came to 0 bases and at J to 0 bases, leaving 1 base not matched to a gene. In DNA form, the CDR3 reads TGTGCCACCAGTGATTTGGGGGACAGGGGCTCCTACGAGCAGTACTTC. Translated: CATSDLGDRGSYEQYF.

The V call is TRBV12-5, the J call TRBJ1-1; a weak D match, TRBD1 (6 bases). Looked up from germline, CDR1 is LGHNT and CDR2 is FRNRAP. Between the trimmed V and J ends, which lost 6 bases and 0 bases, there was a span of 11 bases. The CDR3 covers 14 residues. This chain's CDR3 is CASGSNRVNTEAFF. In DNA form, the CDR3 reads TGTGCTAGTGGCTCCAACAGGGTGAACACTGAAGCTTTCTTT.

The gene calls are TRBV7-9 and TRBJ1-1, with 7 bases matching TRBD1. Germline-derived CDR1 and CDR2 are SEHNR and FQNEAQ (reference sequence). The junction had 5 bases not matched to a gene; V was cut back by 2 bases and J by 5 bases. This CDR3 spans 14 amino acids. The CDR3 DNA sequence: TGTGCCAGCAGCTTAACACAGGGGTGGACTGAAGCTTTCTTT. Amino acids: CASSLTQGWTEAFF.

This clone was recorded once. CDR3 residues: CASSESQDYGYTF. For the CDR3, the DNA is TGTGCCAGCAGTGAAAGCCAGGACTATGGCTACACCTTC. The chain recombines TRBV2 with TRBJ1-2; no firm D call. Germline V gene data show CDR1 as SNHLY and CDR2 as FYNNEI. The CDR3 is 13 amino acids. With 2 bases removed from V and 3 bases from J, the gap between germline ends came to 7 bases.

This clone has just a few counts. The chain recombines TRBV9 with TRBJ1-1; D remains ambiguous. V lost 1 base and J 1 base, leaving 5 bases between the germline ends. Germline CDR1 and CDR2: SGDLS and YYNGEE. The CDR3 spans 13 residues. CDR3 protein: CASSVKPNTEAFF. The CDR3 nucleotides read TGTGCCAGCAGCGTAAAGCCGAACACTGAAGCTTTCTTT. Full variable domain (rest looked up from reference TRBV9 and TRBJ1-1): DSGVTQTPKHLITATGQRVTLRCSPRSGDLSVYWYQQSLDQGLQFLIQYYNGEERAKGNILERFSAQQFPDLHSELNLSSLELGDSALYFCASSVKPNTEAFFGQGTRLTVV.

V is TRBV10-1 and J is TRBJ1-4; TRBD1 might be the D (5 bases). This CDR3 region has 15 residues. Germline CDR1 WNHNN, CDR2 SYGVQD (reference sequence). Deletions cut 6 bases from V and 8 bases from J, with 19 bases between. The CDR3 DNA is TGCGCCAGCAGCGATCCTCGGGGGTCGCAGGAAAAACTGTTTTTT. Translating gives CASSDPRGSQEKLFF.

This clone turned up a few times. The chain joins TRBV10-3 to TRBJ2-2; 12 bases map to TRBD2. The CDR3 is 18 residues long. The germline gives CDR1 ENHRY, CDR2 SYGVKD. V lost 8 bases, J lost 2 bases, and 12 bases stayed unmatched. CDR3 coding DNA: TGTGCCATCTCAAATTCCGCTAGCGGGGGGGCAAACACCGGGGAGCTGTTTTTT. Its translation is CAISNSASGGANTGELFF.